This TCR beta chain was recovered during a study of blood T cell repertoires in COVID-19. Looking at the study overall: Samples taken during acute and convalescent COVID-19 were collected in the United States, Italy and Spain. In each case, the material was cDNA or gDNA derived from T cells, B-cell-depleted T cells, or PBMCs.

Germline values: CDR1 SGHNT, CDR2 YENEEA. CDR3 length: 14 residues. V was pared by 8 bases and J by 3 bases, with 14 bases between. Original methodology: Reference gene primer amplification gave estimated nucleated cell counts. Here immunoSEQ multiplex PCR was the method, and the copy in TCRdb shows in-frame clones only, minus some. The V and J calls and the clone size are those of that table, but D and trimming were determined from the DNA. This sample has over 85,000 clones, with around 90% found just once. The TCR sequence derives from a young man with acute or convalescent COVID-19. The chain employs TRBV11-3 and TRBJ1-3, with D possibly TRBD1 on 6 matching bases. Sample: peripheral blood. In DNA, the CDR3 is TGTGCCAGCTCCTTGGGGGCGGATGGAAACACCATATATTTT. It specifies CASSLGADGNTIYF.